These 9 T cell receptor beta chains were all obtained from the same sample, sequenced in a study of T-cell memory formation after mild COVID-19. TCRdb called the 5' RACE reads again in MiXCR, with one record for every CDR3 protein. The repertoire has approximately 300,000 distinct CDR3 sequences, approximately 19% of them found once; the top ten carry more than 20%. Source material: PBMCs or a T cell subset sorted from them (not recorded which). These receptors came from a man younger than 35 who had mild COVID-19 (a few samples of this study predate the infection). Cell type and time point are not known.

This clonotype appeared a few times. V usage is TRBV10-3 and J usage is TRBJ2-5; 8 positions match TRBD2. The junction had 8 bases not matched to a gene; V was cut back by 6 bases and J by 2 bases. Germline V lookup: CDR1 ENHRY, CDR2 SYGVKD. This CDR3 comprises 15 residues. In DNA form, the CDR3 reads TGTGCCATCAGGGCCGGGGCTAGCGGGCAAGAGACCCAGTACTTC. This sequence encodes CAIRAGASGQETQYF.

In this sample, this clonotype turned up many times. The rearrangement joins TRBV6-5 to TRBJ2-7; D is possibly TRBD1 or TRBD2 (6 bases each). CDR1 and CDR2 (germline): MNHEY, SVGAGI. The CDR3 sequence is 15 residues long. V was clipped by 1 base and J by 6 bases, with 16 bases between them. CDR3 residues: CASSYFPGRGLEQYF. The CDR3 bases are TGTGCCAGCAGTTACTTCCCGGGACGGGGGCTCGAGCAGTACTTC.

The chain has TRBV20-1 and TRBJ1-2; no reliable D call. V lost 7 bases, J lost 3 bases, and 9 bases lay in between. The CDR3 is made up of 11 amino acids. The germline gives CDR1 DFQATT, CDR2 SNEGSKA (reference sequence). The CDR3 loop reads CSEALYYGYTF. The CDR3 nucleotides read TGCAGTGAGGCCCTTTACTATGGCTACACCTTC.

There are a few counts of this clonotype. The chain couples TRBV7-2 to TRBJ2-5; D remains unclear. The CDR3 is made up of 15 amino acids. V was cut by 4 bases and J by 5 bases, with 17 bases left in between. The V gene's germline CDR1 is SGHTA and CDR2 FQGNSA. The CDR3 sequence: CASSSLGLAWETQYF. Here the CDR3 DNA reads TGTGCCAGCAGCTCCCTGGGCCTCGCCTGGGAGACCCAGTACTTC.

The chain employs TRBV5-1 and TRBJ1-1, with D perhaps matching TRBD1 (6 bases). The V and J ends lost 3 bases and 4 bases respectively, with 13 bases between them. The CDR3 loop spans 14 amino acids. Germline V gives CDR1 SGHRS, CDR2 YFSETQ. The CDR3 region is CASSYQGTGTEAFF. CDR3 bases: TGCGCCAGCAGCTATCAGGGGACCGGCACTGAAGCTTTCTTT.

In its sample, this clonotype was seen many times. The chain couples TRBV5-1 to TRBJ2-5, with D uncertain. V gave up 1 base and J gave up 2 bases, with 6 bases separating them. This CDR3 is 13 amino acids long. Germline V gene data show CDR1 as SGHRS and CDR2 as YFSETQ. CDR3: CASSLTAQETQYF. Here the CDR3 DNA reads TGCGCCAGCAGCTTGACGGCTCAAGAGACCCAGTACTTC.

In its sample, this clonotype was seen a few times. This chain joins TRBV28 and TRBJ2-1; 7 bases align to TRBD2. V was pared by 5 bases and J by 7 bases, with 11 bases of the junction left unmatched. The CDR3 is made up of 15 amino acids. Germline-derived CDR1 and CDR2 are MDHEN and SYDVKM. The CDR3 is CASSASGRGMNEQFF. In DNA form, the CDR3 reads TGTGCCAGCAGTGCCTCGGGGCGGGGGATGAATGAGCAGTTCTTC.

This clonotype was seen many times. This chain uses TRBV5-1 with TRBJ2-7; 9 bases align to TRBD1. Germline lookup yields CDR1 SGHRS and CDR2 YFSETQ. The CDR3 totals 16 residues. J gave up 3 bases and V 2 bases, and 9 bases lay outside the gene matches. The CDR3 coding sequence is TGCGCCAGCAGCTTCGAACAGGGGGCAGTTATCTACGAGCAGTACTTC. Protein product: CASSFEQGAVIYEQYF.

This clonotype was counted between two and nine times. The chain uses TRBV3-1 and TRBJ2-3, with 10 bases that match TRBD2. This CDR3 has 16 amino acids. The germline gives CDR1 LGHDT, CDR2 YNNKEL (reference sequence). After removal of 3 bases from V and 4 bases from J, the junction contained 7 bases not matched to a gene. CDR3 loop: CASSHFSGGPADTQYF. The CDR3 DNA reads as TGTGCCAGCAGCCACTTTAGCGGGGGGCCGGCAGATACGCAGTATTTT.